These 29 T cell receptor beta chains came from one sample sequenced in a study of monozygotic twins with inflammatory bowel disease. Each CDR3 protein gets one entry in TCRdb, which reprocessed the 5' RACE reads and gives no DNA. Its clone listing holds 170,000 or so distinct CDR3 sequences. Sequencing used blood. The source is a human donor with ulcerative colitis or Crohn's disease, or a healthy co-twin of an affected twin (not recorded which).

V and J are TRBV11-2 and TRBJ2-5; TCRdb picks TRBD2, but there is no DNA to check that call. This CDR3 is 15 amino acids long. Germline CDR1 is SGHAT and CDR2 is FQNNGV. The CDR3 is CASSPISGRRKSQYF. The whole variable domain, remainder taken from reference TRBV11-2 and TRBJ2-5, is EAGVAQSPRYKIIEKRQSVAFWCNPISGHATLYWYQQILGQGPKLLIQFQNNGVVDDSQLPKDRFSAERLKGVDSTLKIQPAKLEDSAVYLCASSPISGRRKSQYFGPGTRLLVL.

J is TRBJ2-7 and V is TRBV7-2; there is no DNA to check the TCRdb D call of TRBD2. CDR3 length: 14 amino acids. Germline V CDR1 and CDR2: SGHTA, FQGNSA. CDR3 protein: CASSLGTRTYEQYF. Filled out from reference TRBV7-2 and TRBJ2-7, the complete variable domain reads GAGVSQSPSNKVTEKGKDVELRCDPISGHTALYWYRQSLGQGLEFLIYFQGNSAPDKSGLPSDRFSAERTGGSVSTLTIQRTQQEDSAVYLCASSLGTRTYEQYFGPGTRLTVT.

The rearrangement links TRBV4-2 to TRBJ2-5; TCRdb returns TRBD1, unconfirmable since there is no DNA. CDR3 length: 15 amino acids. Germline V lookup: CDR1 LGHNA, CDR2 YNFKEQ. CDR3 in amino acids: CASSQGLGQEETQYF.

The chain uses TRBV7-3 and TRBJ2-6; lacking DNA, the TRBD1 call made by TCRdb goes unchecked. Germline V gene data show CDR1 as SGHTA and CDR2 as FQGTGA. The CDR3 is 23 amino acids. This CDR3 reads CASSLRLRVGSGTGDSGANVLTF. The full variable domain, completed using reference TRBV7-3 and TRBJ2-6, is GAGVSQTPSNKVTEKGKYVELRCDPISGHTALYWYRQSLGQGPEFLIYFQGTGAADDSGLPNDRFFAVRPEGSVSTLKIQRTERGDSAVYLCASSLRLRVGSGTGDSGANVLTFGAGSRLTVL.

The chain has TRBV7-2 and TRBJ2-5. This CDR3 is built from 12 residues. The germline V gene encodes CDR1 SGHTA and CDR2 FQGNSA. The CDR3 region is CASSHSRETQYF.

V gene TRBV11-2 combines with J gene TRBJ2-1; TCRdb calls TRBD2, which cannot be checked without DNA. The CDR3 length is 15 residues. Germline V gene data show CDR1 as SGHAT and CDR2 as FQNNGV. The CDR3 loop is CASRLAASGGLEQFF.

The chain couples TRBV5-1 to TRBJ2-7; the TCRdb call, TRBD1, lacks DNA for checking. Germline V gene lookup returns CDR1 SGHRS and CDR2 YFSETQ. CDR3 length: 14 amino acids. CDR3 amino acids: CASSLEQVNYEQYF.

J is TRBJ1-2 and V is TRBV18. Germline-derived CDR1 and CDR2 are KGHSH and LQKENI. This CDR3 is 14 amino acids long. The CDR3: CASSPRAGLDGYTF.

The chain combines TRBV5-5 with TRBJ1-5. The germline gives CDR1 SGHKS, CDR2 YYEKEE (reference sequence). The CDR3 is 16 amino acids. This CDR3 is CASSLVAGRSNQPQHF.

The chain uses TRBV20-1 and TRBJ2-2. The CDR3 runs 16 residues. Looked up from germline, CDR1 is DFQATT and CDR2 is SNEGSKA (reference sequence). CDR3 residues: CSARDPKESDTGELFF.

This chain joins TRBV5-1 and TRBJ1-3; the TCRdb D gene call, TRBD1, has no DNA to confirm it. The CDR3 contains 15 residues. CDR1 and CDR2 (germline): SGHRS, YFSETQ. CDR3 in amino acids: CASSLEGASGNTIYF.

This chain links TRBV4-1 with TRBJ2-6. Looked up from germline, CDR1 is MGHRA and CDR2 is YSYEKL. CDR3 length: 17 residues. The CDR3 is CASSPSGSGSGANVLTF.

The chain recombines TRBV28 with TRBJ2-1; the TCRdb D gene call, TRBD1, has no DNA to confirm it. This CDR3 region has 20 residues. Germline V gene data show CDR1 as MDHEN and CDR2 as SYDVKM. CDR3 sequence reads: CASTRLVLGTPEFHYNEQFF.

J is TRBJ2-2 and V is TRBV7-7; TCRdb indicates TRBD1, and absent DNA this call remains unverified. Germline V gene data show CDR1 as SSHAT and CDR2 as FNYEAQ (reference sequence). The CDR3 totals 16 residues. The CDR3 reads CASSLGQGGNTGELFF.

This chain's CDR3 is CASNLRRTANGEQFF. The V and J genes are TRBV5-6 and TRBJ2-1. The CDR3 sequence is 15 residues long. Germline V gene data show CDR1 as SGHDT and CDR2 as YYEEEE. Based on the CDR3 plus reference TRBV5-6 and TRBJ2-1, the full variable domain is DAGVTQSPTHLIKTRGQQVTLRCSPKSGHDTVSWYQQALGQGPQFIFQYYEEEERQRGNFPDRFSGHQFPNYSSELNVNALLLGDSALYLCASNLRRTANGEQFFGPGTRLTVL.

The chain employs TRBV14 and TRBJ1-6; with no DNA, the TCRdb D assignment of TRBD1 cannot be verified. Germline V gives CDR1 SGHDN, CDR2 FVKESK. The CDR3 runs to 18 residues. CDR3 sequence reads: CASSQGQTLSSYNSPLHF.

The chain has TRBV20-1 and TRBJ1-1. The CDR3 loop spans 15 amino acids. CDR1 DFQATT and CDR2 SNEGSKA come from the germline V gene (reference sequence). The CDR3 loop reads CSARRLGNMNTEAFF.

The genes are TRBV5-1 and TRBJ2-1; TCRdb picks TRBD2, but there is no DNA to check that call. Per the germline V gene, CDR1 is SGHRS and CDR2 is YFSETQ. The CDR3 loop spans 15 amino acids. CDR3 residues: CASSLAYEGRNEQFF. The full variable domain, rest sourced from reference TRBV5-1 and TRBJ2-1, is KAGVTQTPRYLIKTRGQQVTLSCSPISGHRSVSWYQQTPGQGLQFLFEYFSETQRNKGNFPGRFSGRQFSNSRSEMNVSTLELGDSALYLCASSLAYEGRNEQFFGPGTRLTVL.

This sequence joins TRBV2 and TRBJ2-2; with no DNA, the TCRdb D assignment of TRBD2 cannot be verified. This CDR3 has 17 residues. Germline CDR1 is SNHLY and CDR2 is FYNNEI. The CDR3 reads CASSERLAGVNTGELFF.

The V gene is TRBV12-3 or TRBV12-4, the J gene TRBJ1-2; TCRdb's D call, TRBD1, is unchecked because there is no DNA. This CDR3 is built from 16 residues. CDR3 loop: CASTTRTGYANYGYTF.

The chain combines TRBV6-5 with TRBJ1-1; TCRdb designates TRBD1, a call that cannot be tested without DNA. The CDR3 is made up of 13 amino acids. The germline V gene has CDR1 MNHEY and CDR2 SVGAGI. The CDR3 reads CASSPGDGAEAFF.

V and J are TRBV11-1 and TRBJ2-7; with no DNA, the TCRdb D assignment of TRBD2 cannot be verified. CDR3 length: 14 amino acids. CDR1 is SGHAT and CDR2 is FQDESV in the germline V gene (reference sequence). The CDR3 region is CASSPPLAAYEQYF.

The chain recombines TRBV5-7 with TRBJ1-6; there is no DNA to check the TCRdb D call of TRBD1. TRBV5-7 is flagged as an ORF with uncertain function. This CDR3 has 16 residues. The CDR3: CASSLGDTKTNSPLHF.

The CDR3 loop is CASSSTSPLGGELFF. The chain combines TRBV27 with TRBJ2-2. The CDR3 spans 15 residues. Germline V gene lookup returns CDR1 MNHEY and CDR2 SMNVEV (reference sequence).

CDR3 amino acids: CSARDLNRADFYYGYTF. The chain employs TRBV20-1 and TRBJ1-2; as DNA is missing, the TRBD1 call by TCRdb cannot be tested. The CDR3 contains 17 residues. Germline-derived CDR1 and CDR2 are DFQATT and SNEGSKA (reference sequence).

The chain employs TRBV3-1 and TRBJ1-2. CDR1 is LGHDT and CDR2 is YNNKEL in the germline V gene (reference sequence). CDR3 length: 13 residues. CDR3 protein: CASSQSANYGYTF.

The chain is built from TRBV7-2 and TRBJ1-5; the TCRdb D gene call, TRBD1, has no DNA to confirm it. CDR3 size: 14 residues. Germline assignment: CDR1 SGHTA and CDR2 FQGNSA. This chain's CDR3 is CASSSTGSNQPQHF.

The chain recombines TRBV20-1 with TRBJ1-2; lacking DNA, the TRBD1 call made by TCRdb goes unchecked. Germline CDR1 reads DFQATT; CDR2 reads SNEGSKA (reference sequence). CDR3 length: 15 residues. This CDR3 reads CSARGSGQGNYGYTF.

This rearrangement joins TRBV25-1 to TRBJ1-2. CDR1 is MGHDK and CDR2 is SYGVNS in the germline V gene. The CDR3 loop spans 17 amino acids. Here the CDR3 reads CASSEAGGAAINYGYTF.